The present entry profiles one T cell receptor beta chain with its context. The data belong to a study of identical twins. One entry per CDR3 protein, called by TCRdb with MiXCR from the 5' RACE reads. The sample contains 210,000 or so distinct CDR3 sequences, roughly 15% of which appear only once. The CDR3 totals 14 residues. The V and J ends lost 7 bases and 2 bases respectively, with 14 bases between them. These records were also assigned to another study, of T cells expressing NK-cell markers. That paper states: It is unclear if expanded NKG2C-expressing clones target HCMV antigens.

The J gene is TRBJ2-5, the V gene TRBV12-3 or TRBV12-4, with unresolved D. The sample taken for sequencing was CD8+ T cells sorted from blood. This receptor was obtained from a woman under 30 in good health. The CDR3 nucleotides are TGTGCCAGCACCCCCCAAAGAGCTCAAGAGACCCAGTACTTC. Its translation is CASTPQRAQETQYF.